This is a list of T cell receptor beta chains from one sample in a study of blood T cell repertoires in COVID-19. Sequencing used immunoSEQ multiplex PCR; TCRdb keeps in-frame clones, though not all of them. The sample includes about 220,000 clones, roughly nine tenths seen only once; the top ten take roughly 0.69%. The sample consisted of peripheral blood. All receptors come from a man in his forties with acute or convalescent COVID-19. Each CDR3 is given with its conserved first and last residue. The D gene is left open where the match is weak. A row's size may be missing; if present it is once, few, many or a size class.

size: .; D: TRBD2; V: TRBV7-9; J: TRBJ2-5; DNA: TGTGCCAGCAGCAATAGGACTAGCGGGATAATTAACCAAGAGACCCAGTACTTC; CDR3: CASSNRTSGIINQETQYF
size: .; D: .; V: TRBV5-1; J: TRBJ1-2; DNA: TGCGCCAGCAGCTCGACTGATTATGGCTACACCTTC; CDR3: CASSSTDYGYTF
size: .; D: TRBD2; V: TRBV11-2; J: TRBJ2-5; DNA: TGTGCCAGCAGCCCCCGGGGCGGACTAGCGGGGCCCGGACCGGAGACCCAGTACTTC; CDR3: CASSPRGGLAGPGPETQYF
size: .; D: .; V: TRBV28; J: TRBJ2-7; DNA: TGTGCCAGCACCCTGGGAGTTCTCTCCTACGAGCAGTACTTC; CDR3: CASTLGVLSYEQYF
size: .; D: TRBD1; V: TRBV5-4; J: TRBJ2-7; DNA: TGTGCCAGCAGCTTGGTGGGGACAGGTAACTACGAGCAGTACTTC; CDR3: CASSLVGTGNYEQYF
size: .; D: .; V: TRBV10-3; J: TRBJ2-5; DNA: TGTGCCACCAAGCGTCCAGGGGCGCGTGGAGAGACCCAGTACTTC; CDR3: CATKRPGARGETQYF
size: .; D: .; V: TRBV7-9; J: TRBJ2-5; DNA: TGTGCCAGCAGCTTTCCCGCAGGGCATCAAGAGACCCAGTACTTC; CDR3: CASSFPAGHQETQYF
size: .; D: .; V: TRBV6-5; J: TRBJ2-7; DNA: TGTGCCACCCTCCTAATCTACGAGCAGTACTTC; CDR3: CATLLIYEQYF
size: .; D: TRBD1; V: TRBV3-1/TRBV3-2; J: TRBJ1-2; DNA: TGTGCCAGCAGCCTCCCGGGACAGGGGGTAAGCTACACCTTC; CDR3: CASSLPGQGVSYTF
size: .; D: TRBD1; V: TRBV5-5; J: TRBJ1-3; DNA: TGTGCCAGCAGCCTTCAGGGGGCATCTGGAAACACCATATATTTT; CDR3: CASSLQGASGNTIYF
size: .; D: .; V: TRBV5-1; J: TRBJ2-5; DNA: TGCGCCAGCAGCTTTCGGGGGGCGAAGGAAGAGACCCAGTACTTC; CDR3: CASSFRGAKEETQYF
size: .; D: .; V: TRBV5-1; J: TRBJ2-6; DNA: TGCGCCAGCAGCCCAGACATTTCTGGGGCCAACGTCCTGACTTTC; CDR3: CASSPDISGANVLTF
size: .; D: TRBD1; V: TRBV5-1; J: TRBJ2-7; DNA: TGCGCCAGCAGCCCTGACCCCGGGACAGGGACCTACGAGCAGTACTTC; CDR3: CASSPDPGTGTYEQYF
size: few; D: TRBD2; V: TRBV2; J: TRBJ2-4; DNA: TGTGCCAGCAGTGATGATCGGCTAGCGGGGGTAGCCAAAAACATTCAGTACTTC; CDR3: CASSDDRLAGVAKNIQYF
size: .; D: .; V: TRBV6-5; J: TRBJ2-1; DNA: TGTGCCAGCAGTTACTTAACGGGGGTGGATGAGCAGTTCTTC; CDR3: CASSYLTGVDEQFF
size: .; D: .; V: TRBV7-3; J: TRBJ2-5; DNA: TGTGCCAGCAGCTTATACGGCAGAGGGGAGACCCAGTACTTC; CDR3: CASSLYGRGETQYF
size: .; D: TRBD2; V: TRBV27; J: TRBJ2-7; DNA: TGTGCCAGCAGTTTATGGGGGGGACGCTTGGAGGAGCAGTACTTC; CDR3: CASSLWGGRLEEQYF
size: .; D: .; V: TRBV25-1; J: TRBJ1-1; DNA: TGTGCCAGCAGTGAATATTTGGGGGGGAACACTGAAGCTTTCTTT; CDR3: CASSEYLGGNTEAFF
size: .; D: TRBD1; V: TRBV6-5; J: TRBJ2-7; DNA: TGTGCCAGCAGTTACGACAGGGGCCCGTACGAGCAGTACTTC; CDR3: CASSYDRGPYEQYF
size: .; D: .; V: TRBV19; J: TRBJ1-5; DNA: TGTGCCAGTAGTTTAGGGCCGCTTAGCAATCAGCCCCAGCATTTT; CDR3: CASSLGPLSNQPQHF
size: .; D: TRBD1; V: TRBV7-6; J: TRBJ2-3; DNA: TGTGCCAGCACCCCCCCGGGGACAGGGACCACAGATACGCAGTATTTT; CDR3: CASTPPGTGTTDTQYF
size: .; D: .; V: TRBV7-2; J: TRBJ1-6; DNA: TGTGCCAGCAGCCGCGACAGCTCCTATAATTCACCCCTCCACTTT; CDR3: CASSRDSSYNSPLHF
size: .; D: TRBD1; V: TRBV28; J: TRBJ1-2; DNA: TGTGCCAGCAGTGTTCCCGGGACAGTAGGTAGTGGCTACACCTTC; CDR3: CASSVPGTVGSGYTF
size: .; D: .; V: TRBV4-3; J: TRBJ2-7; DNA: TGCGCCAGCAGCCAAGACGTCGGACAGACGTACGAGCAGTACTTC; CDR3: CASSQDVGQTYEQYF
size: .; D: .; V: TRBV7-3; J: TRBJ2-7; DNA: TGTGCCAGCAGCTTGGGGGGGGCGGGGGCCTACGAGCAGTACTTC; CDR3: CASSLGGAGAYEQYF
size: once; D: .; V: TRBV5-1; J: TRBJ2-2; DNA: TGCGCCAGCAGCACGGGAGAGCACACCGGGGAGCTGTTTTTT; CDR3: CASSTGEHTGELFF
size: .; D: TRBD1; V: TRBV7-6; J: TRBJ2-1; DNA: TGTGCCAGCAGCTTACTAGACAGGGGGTTCAATGAGCAGTTCTTC; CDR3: CASSLLDRGFNEQFF
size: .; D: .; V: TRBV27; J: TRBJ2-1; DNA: TGTGCCAGCAGTACCAGGGGCCCCTACAATGAGCAGTTCTTC; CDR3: CASSTRGPYNEQFF
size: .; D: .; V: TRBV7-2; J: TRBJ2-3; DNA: TGTGCCAGCAGTTTCCCTGGGGAGGCCGTCTTGACAGATACGCAGTATTTT; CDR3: CASSFPGEAVLTDTQYF
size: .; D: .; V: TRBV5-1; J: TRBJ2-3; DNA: TGCGCCAGCACACAGGGAGGCACAGATACGCAGTATTTT; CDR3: CASTQGGTDTQYF
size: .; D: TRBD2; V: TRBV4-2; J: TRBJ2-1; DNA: TGTGCCAGCAGCGAGGGGACTAGCGGGATTCTTGAGCAGTTCTTC; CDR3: CASSEGTSGILEQFF